The 15 T cell receptor beta chains reported below all come from one sample, sequenced in a study of Graves' ophthalmopathy and Graves' hyperthyroidism. For repertoire sequencing, the TCR beta CDR3 regions were amplified from RNA transcripts. The library came from an HTBI-primed first-round RT-PCR and a second-round multiplex PCR. TCRdb reprocessed the multiplex PCR reads with MiXCR, giving one entry per CDR3 protein. The sample records 24,000 or so distinct CDR3 sequences, roughly 50% being singletons. Sample: peripheral blood. The source of these receptors is an adult woman with stable Graves' hyperthyroidism.

This clonotype occurred many times. Being one base from a much bigger clone, this may be a read error. The chain has TRBV5-8 and TRBJ2-1; TRBD2 matches 11 bases. Trimming cost V 0 bases and J 9 bases; bases outside gene matches: 5. The CDR3 spans 15 residues. The germline CDR1 and CDR2 sequences are SGHTS and YDEGEE. The CDR3 here is CASSLELAGVGEQFF. CDR3 bases: TGTGCCAGCAGCTTGGAACTAGCGGGAGTGGGTGAGCAGTTCTTC.

This chain joins TRBV20-1 and TRBJ2-7, with no clear D. Trimming removed 3 bases at V and 6 bases at J, with 9 bases between. Germline V gives CDR1 DFQATT, CDR2 SNEGSKA (reference sequence). The CDR3 is 11 amino acids. CDR3 DNA sequence: TGCAGTGCTAGTCCCCTGTCCGAGCAGTACTTC. This translates into CSASPLSEQYF.

V is TRBV12-3 or TRBV12-4 and J is TRBJ2-5; the D gene could be TRBD1 or TRBD2 (6 bases each). CDR3 size: 18 residues. V lost 5 bases, J lost 5 bases, and 27 bases lay in between. CDR3 in amino acids: CASSPMGTRGAFNETQYF. DNA of the CDR3: TGTGCCAGCAGTCCAATGGGGACGAGGGGGGCCTTTAATGAGACCCAGTACTTC.

The chain recombines TRBV7-9 with TRBJ2-2; D perhaps matches TRBD1 (5 bases). Trimming stripped 7 bases from V and 6 bases from J, with 9 bases between. Germline assignment: CDR1 SEHNR and CDR2 FQNEAQ (reference sequence). The CDR3 consists of 12 residues. This chain's CDR3 is CASMQGPGELFF. CDR3 nucleotide sequence: TGTGCCAGCATGCAGGGCCCCGGGGAGCTGTTTTTT.

V is TRBV20-1 and J is TRBJ1-1; D perhaps matches TRBD1 (6 bases). The ends were cut back, 1 base at V and 3 bases at J, with 6 bases in the middle. Germline CDR1 and CDR2: DFQATT and SNEGSKA (reference sequence). The CDR3 runs to 12 residues. CDR3 sequence reads: CSARAGDTEAFF. CDR3 bases: TGCAGTGCTAGAGCAGGGGACACTGAAGCTTTCTTT.

This chain connects TRBV5-1 to TRBJ2-2; TRBD2 might be the D (7 bases). Between the trimmed V and J ends, which lost 0 bases and 3 bases, there was a span of 9 bases. The CDR3 covers 15 residues. Germline-derived CDR1 and CDR2 are SGHRS and YFSETQ. In DNA, the CDR3 is TGCGCCAGCAGCTTGGGGGGGGGCCACACCGGGGAGCTGTTTTTT. Translation: CASSLGGGHTGELFF.

V usage is TRBV10-3 and J usage is TRBJ2-2, with TRBD2 matching over 8 bases. The V segment lost 6 bases and the J segment 3 bases; nucleotides outside the gene matches: 6. Germline V gene data show CDR1 as ENHRY and CDR2 as SYGVKD. The CDR3 sequence is 15 residues long. CDR3 bases: TGTGCCATCAGGGATACTAGCGGTTACACCGGGGAGCTGTTTTTT. It encodes CAIRDTSGYTGELFF.

The rearrangement links TRBV19 to TRBJ1-5; TRBD1 matches at 8 bases. Germline CDR1 LNHDA, CDR2 SQIVND (reference sequence). The V and J ends lost 5 bases and 2 bases, in that order; junction bases with no gene match: 11. The CDR3 has 17 residues. CDR3 in amino acids: CASSYLGGGQGNQPQHF. The CDR3 DNA sequence: TGTGCCAGTAGTTATCTCGGGGGGGGACAGGGCAATCAGCCCCAGCATTTT.

The chain couples TRBV7-9 to TRBJ2-2, with 10 bases aligning to TRBD2. CDR1 is SEHNR, CDR2 FQNEAQ, per germline (reference sequence). Trimming took 1 base from V and 11 from J; bases not matched to a gene: 1. The CDR3 covers 13 residues. The CDR3 protein is CASSLGTSGELFF. The CDR3 DNA reads TGTGCCAGCAGCTTAGGGACTAGCGGCGAGCTGTTTTTT.

This clonotype is termed medium-sized. This chain uses TRBV2 with TRBJ1-2; the D gene is possibly TRBD1 (5 bases). CDR3 length: 14 residues. V was shortened by 6 bases and J by 5 bases, with 16 bases between the two germline ends. Germline CDR1 and CDR2: SNHLY and FYNNEI. The CDR3 coding sequence is TGTGCCAGCAGCGATGGCCAGGGTGGTTATGGCTACACCTTC. Translation gives CASSDGQGGYGYTF.

By frequency in the sample, this clonotype is medium-sized (0.01 to 0.1%). The rearrangement joins TRBV9 to TRBJ2-7; D might be TRBD1 or TRBD2, each matching 5 bases. Trimming took off 4 bases at V and 4 bases at J, with 18 bases between the two ends. Per the germline V gene, CDR1 is SGDLS and CDR2 is YYNGEE. The CDR3 is made up of 15 amino acids. The CDR3 reads CASSLGTLGTYEQYF. For the CDR3, the DNA is TGTGCCAGCAGCCTCGGGACCCTCGGAACGTACGAGCAGTACTTC.

The chain combines TRBV11-3 with TRBJ1-1; D is ambiguous. The germline CDR1 and CDR2 sequences are SGHNT and YENEEA. The CDR3 loop spans 13 amino acids. Trimming took off 2 bases at V and 8 bases at J, with 12 bases between the two ends. The CDR3 protein is CASSLRGKQEAFF. CDR3 nucleotides: TGTGCCAGCAGCTTACGAGGCAAACAGGAAGCTTTCTTT.

This clonotype has a count of ten or more. A much more abundant neighbour one base away suggests this may be a read error. The chain combines TRBV7-2 with TRBJ2-2, with D maybe TRBD2 (6 bases). CDR3 length equals 14 residues. V was trimmed by 7 bases and J by 8 bases, leaving 17 bases between them. Germline V lookup: CDR1 SGHTA, CDR2 FQGNSA. In nucleotides, the CDR3 is TGTGCCAGCACCAAAGGGCTAGCGTCGGGGGAGCTGTTTTTT. It codes for CASTKGLASGELFF. Filled out from reference TRBV7-2 and TRBJ2-2, the complete variable domain reads GAGVSQSPSNKVTEKGKDVELRCDPISGHTALYWYRQSLGQGLEFLIYFQGNSAPDKSGLPSDRFSAERTGGSVSTLTIQRTQQEDSAVYLCASTKGLASGELFFGEGSRLTVL.

This clonotype is categorized as medium-sized. The chain recombines TRBV2 with TRBJ2-3; D is perhaps TRBD2 (5 bases). This CDR3 has 15 residues. Trimming shortened V by 2 bases and J by 0 bases, and 9 bases separated the two germline ends. Germline V gene data show CDR1 as SNHLY and CDR2 as FYNNEI. CDR3: CASSESGSSTDTQYF. The CDR3 coding sequence is TGTGCCAGCAGTGAATCGGGATCTAGCACAGATACGCAGTATTTT.

This clonotype came up many times. V is TRBV2 and J is TRBJ2-6, with 7 positions matching TRBD2. The CDR3 is made up of 16 amino acids. In germline, CDR1 is SNHLY, CDR2 FYNNEI. The ends lost 1 base at V and 3 bases at J; junction bases unmatched: 3. CDR3 amino acids: CASSEVGGLGANVLTF. As DNA, the CDR3 is TGTGCCAGCAGTGAAGTGGGAGGGCTTGGGGCCAACGTCCTGACTTTC.